These 8 T cell receptor beta chains were all obtained from the same sample, sequenced in a study of control samples from healthy donors and cancer patients. Using immunoSEQ multiplex PCR, the repertoire was profiled, and TCRdb retains in-frame clones only, with some absent. This sample yields 35,000 to 50,000 clones, of which around 87% are seen a single time; about 9.4% belongs to the top ten. The sample consisted of PBMCs. The source is a woman aged 60 to 75 with lung cancer.

This clone has more than one count but fewer than ten. V is TRBV9 and J is TRBJ1-1, with D possibly matching TRBD1 (6 bases). The CDR3 runs 14 residues. CDR1 is SGDLS, CDR2 YYNGEE, per germline. V was trimmed by 0 bases and J by 4 bases, leaving 10 bases between them. In nucleotides, the CDR3 is TGTGCCAGCAGCGTAGTGTCAGGGGTCACTGAAGCTTTCTTT. Residues: CASSVVSGVTEAFF.

This clone was observed a handful of times. This chain joins TRBV6-5 and TRBJ1-3, with D possibly TRBD1 on 5 matching bases. The V gene's germline CDR1 is MNHEY and CDR2 SVGAGI. The CDR3 consists of 15 residues. Trimming removed 5 bases at V and 2 bases at J, with 13 bases between. CDR3 coding DNA: TGTGCCAGCAGTCCGAAGACAGAGGCTGGAAACACCATATATTTT. Amino acids: CASSPKTEAGNTIYF.

This chain connects TRBV6-2 or TRBV6-3 to TRBJ1-5; 7 bases map to TRBD1. CDR1 MNHEY and CDR2 SVGEGT come from the germline V gene. J gave up 5 bases and V 5 bases, and 12 bases lay outside the gene matches. The CDR3 is made up of 16 amino acids. The CDR3, as DNA: TGTGCCAGCAGTACTCCACCCCGGGACAGATATCAGCCCCAGCATTTT. Amino acids: CASSTPPRDRYQPQHF.

The rearrangement joins TRBV24-1 to TRBJ1-5; D remains unclear. V was cut by 1 base and J by 6 bases, with 9 bases left in between. Germline CDR1 reads KGHDR; CDR2 reads SFDVKD. This CDR3 is 14 amino acids long. The DNA of the CDR3 is TGTGCCACCAGTGATTTTCTCGGGTCTCAGCCCCAGCATTTT. It yields the protein CATSDFLGSQPQHF.

This chain connects TRBV10-2 to TRBJ2-2, with no clear D. The CDR3 is made up of 14 amino acids. Germline loops: CDR1 WSHSY, CDR2 SAAADI. The germline V and J ends were trimmed by 0 bases and 3 bases, with 5 bases remaining between them. This chain's CDR3 is CASSESGYTGELFF. CDR3 nucleotides: TGCGCCAGCAGTGAGTCAGGATACACCGGGGAGCTGTTTTTT.

The chain links TRBV6-2 or TRBV6-3 to TRBJ1-3; D remains ambiguous. There are 18 residues in the CDR3. CDR1 is MNHEY, CDR2 SVGEGT, per germline. V was pared by 0 bases and J by 0 bases, with 15 bases between. The CDR3 region is CASSYSKQRATSGNTIYF. The CDR3 bases are TGTGCCAGCAGTTACTCGAAACAGCGAGCGACCTCTGGAAACACCATATATTTT.

The chain employs TRBV7-3 and TRBJ2-1; maybe TRBD2 (5 bases). The CDR3 contains 15 residues. V was shortened by 5 bases and J by 9 bases, with 20 bases between the two germline ends. Germline values: CDR1 SGHTA, CDR2 FQGTGA. The CDR3 protein is CASSPSGVQWGEQFF. Here the CDR3 DNA reads TGTGCCAGCAGCCCGAGCGGAGTCCAGTGGGGTGAGCAGTTCTTC.

J is TRBJ1-6 and V is TRBV9, with 10 positions matching TRBD1. The V gene's germline CDR1 is SGDLS and CDR2 YYNGEE. The CDR3 totals 14 residues. Germline trimming cut 0 bases from V and 9 bases from J; bases unmatched to any gene: 0. The CDR3 loop reads CASSVGDRGSPLHF. The CDR3 nucleotides are TGTGCCAGCAGCGTAGGGGACAGGGGTTCACCCCTCCACTTT.